This T cell receptor (beta chain) was sequenced during a study of control samples from healthy donors and cancer patients. Using immunoSEQ multiplex PCR, the repertoire was profiled, and TCRdb retains in-frame clones only, with some absent. Among 150,000 to 200,000 clones listed, around 90% were seen once. Trimming pared 6 bases from V and 1 base from J, leaving 9 bases between. The CDR3 totals 12 residues. Germline V CDR1 and CDR2: GTSNPN, SVGIG (reference sequence). The table lists this clone with many counts. The sequence derives from a man aged 18 to 29 in good health. The rearrangement links TRBV30 to TRBJ1-2; D is ambiguous. Material for sequencing was blood. In nucleotides, the CDR3 is TGTGCCTGCCAACAAGTTAACTATGGCTACACCTTC. It encodes CACQQVNYGYTF.